This entry lists 28 T cell receptor beta chains sequenced from one sample in a study of blood T cell repertoires in COVID-19. The repertoire was sequenced with immunoSEQ multiplex PCR; TCRdb's copy has only in-frame clones and lacks some. The data contain roughly 50,000 clones, less than 95% of them singletons. What was sequenced was peripheral blood. These receptors all come from a woman in her thirties or forties with active COVID-19.

This chain joins TRBV4-2 and TRBJ2-5; the match to TRBD2 covers 9 bases. Unmatched junction bases numbered 11, after V lost 3 bases and J lost 3 bases. This CDR3 has 17 residues. Looked up from germline, CDR1 is LGHNA and CDR2 is YNFKEQ. The CDR3 DNA follows: TGTGCCAGCAGCCAGGGGTTAGCGGGGGCTCACGAAGAGACCCAGTACTTC. Its translation: CASSQGLAGAHEETQYF.

The chain links TRBV4-3 to TRBJ1-1; a weak D match, TRBD1 (6 bases). V lost 4 bases and J lost 2, with 14 bases in between. This CDR3 contains 15 residues. Germline loops: CDR1 LGHNA, CDR2 YSLEER. CDR3: CASSRIRQENTEAFF. The CDR3 region has the DNA TGCGCCAGCAGCCGGATCCGACAGGAAAACACTGAAGCTTTCTTT.

The rearrangement links TRBV7-6 to TRBJ1-3; D is unresolved. The V gene lost 5 bases and the J gene lost 0 bases, with 14 bases spanning the gap. The V gene's germline CDR1 is SGHVS and CDR2 FNYEAQ. The CDR3 has 16 residues. In DNA form, the CDR3 reads TGTGCCAGCAGCCCCCGAGGGTTGGGCTCTGGAAACACCATATATTTT. This gives the protein CASSPRGLGSGNTIYF.

The V call is TRBV5-1, the J call TRBJ2-3, with TRBD1 matching 7 bases. V shed 4 bases and J 6 bases; nucleotides not matched to a gene: 11. Germline-derived CDR1 and CDR2 are SGHRS and YFSETQ. This CDR3 comprises 15 residues. The DNA for the CDR3 is TGCGCCAGCAGCCTAGGGACAGCTTTTCTGGATACGCAGTATTTT. It encodes CASSLGTAFLDTQYF.

The V call is TRBV6-5, the J call TRBJ2-6, with D uncertain. V was cut by 6 bases and J by 1 base, with 10 bases left in between. Germline CDR1 is MNHEY and CDR2 is SVGAGI. The CDR3 totals 15 residues. The CDR3 region is CASRYAGSGANVLTF. DNA of the CDR3: TGTGCCAGCAGGTACGCCGGGTCTGGGGCCAACGTCCTGACTTTC.

The gene calls are TRBV4-1 and TRBJ1-2; maybe TRBD1 (6 bases). Trimming took off 3 bases at V and 4 bases at J, with 12 bases between the two ends. CDR1 and CDR2 from the germline V gene are MGHRA and YSYEKL. This CDR3 has 14 residues. The CDR3 sequence: CASSQTQGGYGYTF. CDR3 DNA: TGCGCCAGCAGCCAGACACAGGGTGGCTATGGCTACACCTTC.

This sequence joins TRBV29-1 and TRBJ2-7, with D possibly matching TRBD2 (6 bases). This CDR3 is 13 amino acids long. Trimming took off 7 bases at V and 1 base at J, with 14 bases between the two ends. The germline V gene encodes CDR1 SQVTM and CDR2 ANQGSEA. The CDR3 region has the DNA TGCAGCGCCGGGGGTAGCGGATCCTACGAGCAGTACTTC. Translating gives CSAGGSGSYEQYF.

The chain uses TRBV5-1 and TRBJ1-3, with D hard to call. The ends were cut back, 2 bases at V and 4 bases at J, with 13 bases in the middle. The CDR3 is 15 residues long. Looked up from germline, CDR1 is SGHRS and CDR2 is YFSETQ. CDR3 nucleotide sequence: TGCGCCAGCAGCTTCGAGGGTCTAGGCGGAAACACCATATATTTT. The encoded protein is CASSFEGLGGNTIYF.

This chain connects TRBV7-8 to TRBJ1-1; maybe TRBD1 (5 bases). CDR1 SGHVS and CDR2 FQNEAQ come from the germline V gene. Trimming took off 2 bases at V and 12 bases at J, with 16 bases between the two ends. The CDR3 totals 13 residues. CDR3 DNA sequence: TGTGCCAGCAGCTTAAAGGGGTCAGGGAAAACTTTCTTT. This gives the protein CASSLKGSGKTFF.

Regarding this clone: One junction end disagrees with the germline gene, perhaps due to a read error. The chain has TRBV19 and TRBJ1-2, with TRBD1 as a possible D gene (5 bases). The CDR3 consists of 13 residues. CDR1 is LNHDA, CDR2 SQIVND, per germline (reference sequence). CDR3 in amino acids: CASSPQGNSGYTF. The DNA of the CDR3 is TGTGCCAGTAGTCCGCAGGGAAACTCTGGCTACACCTTC.

The chain uses TRBV18 and TRBJ1-6; D might be TRBD1 (5 bases). Per the germline V gene, CDR1 is KGHSH and CDR2 is LQKENI. This CDR3 is 14 amino acids long. Trimming left V 1 base short and J 8 bases short, with 9 bases between. The CDR3 region is CASSPRTGDSPLHF. CDR3 nucleotide sequence: TGTGCCAGCTCACCACGCACGGGGGATTCACCCCTCCACTTT. The full variable domain, in which reference TRBV18 and TRBJ1-6 provide the parts outside the CDR3, is NAGVMQNPRHLVRRRGQEARLRCSPMKGHSHVYWYRQLPEEGLKFMVYLQKENIIDESGMPKERFSAEFPKEGPSILRIQQVVRGDSAAYFCASSPRTGDSPLHFGNGTRLTVT.

The chain carries TRBV5-1 and TRBJ2-3; D not resolved. This CDR3 comprises 13 residues. Germline CDR1 is SGHRS and CDR2 is YFSETQ. V dropped 1 base and J dropped 3 bases, with 6 bases sitting between them. In DNA, the CDR3 is TGCGCCAGCAGCTTGTGGCAGACAGATACGCAGTATTTT. The encoded protein is CASSLWQTDTQYF.

A few counts support this clone. The chain uses TRBV28 and TRBJ1-3; D not resolved. The CDR3 runs to 12 residues. Trimming cost V 5 bases and J 6 bases, with 8 bases left between them. The V gene's germline CDR1 is MDHEN and CDR2 SYDVKM. DNA for the CDR3: TGTGCCAGCAGTACCTTACAAAACACCATATATTTT. This sequence encodes CASSTLQNTIYF.

V is TRBV29-1 and J is TRBJ2-1, with a possible D match to TRBD1 (6 bases). In germline, CDR1 is SQVTM, CDR2 ANQGSEA. Deletions cut 3 bases from V and 0 bases from J, with 12 bases between. The CDR3 is made up of 15 amino acids. The CDR3 DNA sequence: TGCAGCGTTGAGGGGACATTAAGCTCCTACAATGAGCAGTTCTTC. Translation gives CSVEGTLSSYNEQFF.

The gene calls are TRBV12-5 and TRBJ2-4; 8 positions match TRBD1. J lost 2 bases, V lost 3 bases, and 6 bases had no gene match. The CDR3 runs 16 residues. The germline V gene encodes CDR1 LGHNT and CDR2 FRNRAP. CDR3 sequence reads: CASGLGAGGTKNIQYF. The CDR3 DNA is TGTGCTAGTGGTTTAGGGGCAGGGGGCACCAAAAACATTCAGTACTTC.

V gene TRBV11-3 combines with J gene TRBJ1-1; D uncertain. Germline CDR1 and CDR2: SGHNT and YENEEA. The V and J ends lost 3 bases and 1 base respectively, with 9 bases between them. The CDR3 length is 14 residues. CDR3 DNA sequence: TGTGCCAGCAGCTTCCCGGGTCCGAACACTGAAGCTTTCTTT. It codes for CASSFPGPNTEAFF.

The V gene is TRBV29-1, the J gene TRBJ2-2, with 7 bases lining up with TRBD1. Germline trimming cut 5 bases from V and 1 base from J; bases unmatched to any gene: 4. Germline V gene sequence: CDR1 SQVTM, CDR2 ANQGSEA. This CDR3 has 14 residues. The CDR3 DNA is TGCAGCGTTCAGGCAGGGGGGAACACCGGGGAGCTGTTTTTT. This codes for CSVQAGGNTGELFF.

The rearrangement uses TRBV15 and TRBJ2-3; 9 bases fit TRBD2. The J segment lost 4 bases and the V segment lost 4 bases, leaving 6 bases of the junction unmatched. Germline assignment: CDR1 LNHNV and CDR2 YYDKDF (reference sequence). This CDR3 is built from 15 residues. The CDR3 sequence: CATSTRGGLSDTQYF. The CDR3 DNA reads as TGTGCCACCAGCACGCGGGGGGGCCTGTCAGATACGCAGTATTTT.

V and J are TRBV7-3 and TRBJ2-3, with 9 bases that match TRBD2. The CDR3 runs 16 residues. Unmatched junction bases numbered 6, after V lost 4 bases and J lost 1 base. In germline, CDR1 is SGHTA, CDR2 FQGTGA. DNA for the CDR3: TGTGCCAGCAGCTCCTATAGCGGGGGACGCACAGATACGCAGTATTTT. Translating it yields CASSSYSGGRTDTQYF.

The chain is built from TRBV11-3 and TRBJ2-5; D ambiguous. CDR1 and CDR2 (germline): SGHNT, YENEEA. The CDR3 sequence is 15 residues long. Trimming left V 1 base short and J 3 bases short, with 12 bases between. The CDR3 loop reads CASSLGGQREETQYF. Here the CDR3 DNA reads TGTGCCAGCAGCTTAGGAGGTCAGAGAGAAGAGACCCAGTACTTC.

In nucleotides, the CDR3 is TGTGCCAGCAGTCTCACGACAGGGCGGGATACTGAAGCTTTCTTT. Protein: CASSLTTGRDTEAFF. The rearrangement joins TRBV28 to TRBJ1-1; TRBD1 matches at 7 bases. Germline assignment: CDR1 MDHEN and CDR2 SYDVKM. CDR3 length equals 15 residues. V lost 5 bases, J lost 5 bases, and 11 bases stayed unmatched.

This clone was seen a handful of times. The chain recombines TRBV13 with TRBJ2-2, with 10 bases lining up with TRBD2. V shed 5 bases and J 3 bases; nucleotides not matched to a gene: 12. In germline, CDR1 is PRHDT, CDR2 FYEKMQ (reference sequence). The CDR3 runs to 18 residues. For the CDR3, the DNA is TGTGCCAGCAGCCCTCTGAGTCTAGCGGGGGAGTACACCGGGGAGCTGTTTTTT. This translates into CASSPLSLAGEYTGELFF.

The chain is built from TRBV5-4 and TRBJ2-5; 8 nucleotides line up with TRBD2. Germline CDR1 SGHNT, CDR2 YYREEE (reference sequence). The CDR3 totals 15 residues. Trimming at V came to 4 bases and at J to 5 bases, leaving 10 bases not matched to a gene. CDR3 protein: CASSLRGGEVETQYF. The CDR3 DNA follows: TGTGCCAGCAGCCTCCGGGGGGGGGAAGTGGAGACCCAGTACTTC. Together with reference TRBV5-4 and TRBJ2-5, the CDR3 gives the full variable domain: ETGVTQSPTHLIKTRGQQVTLRCSSQSGHNTVSWYQQALGQGPQFIFQYYREEENGRGNFPPRFSGLQFPNYSSELNVNALELDDSALYLCASSLRGGEVETQYFGPGTRLLVL.

This chain joins TRBV7-9 and TRBJ2-1, with D possibly matching TRBD1 (6 bases). Germline CDR1 reads SEHNR; CDR2 reads FQNEAQ (reference sequence). Trimming left V 1 base short and J 10 bases short, with 23 bases between. CDR3 size: 17 residues. Here the CDR3 reads CASSLGSGAPWVEEQFF. The CDR3 DNA reads TGTGCCAGCAGCTTAGGTTCAGGGGCGCCTTGGGTGGAGGAGCAGTTCTTC.

The V gene is TRBV12-3 or TRBV12-4, the J gene TRBJ1-2, with D unclear. V lost 4 bases and J 5 bases, leaving 11 bases between the germline ends. The CDR3 is made up of 13 amino acids. The chain's CDR3 is CASSSSGNYGYTF. CDR3 sequence (DNA): TGTGCCAGCAGTTCCTCGGGAAATTATGGCTACACCTTC.

V and J are TRBV18 and TRBJ2-1; 8 bases are shared with TRBD1. The CDR3 totals 15 residues. After removal of 2 bases from V and 4 bases from J, the junction contained 4 bases not matched to a gene. Germline CDR1 is KGHSH and CDR2 is LQKENI. The CDR3 nucleotides read TGTGCCAGCTCACCAGACAGGGGAGTATACAATGAGCAGTTCTTC. Protein product: CASSPDRGVYNEQFF.

This chain uses TRBV19 with TRBJ1-5; D uncertain. The V end lost 8 bases, the J end lost 3 bases, and 20 bases lay between the germline ends. CDR1 and CDR2 (germline): LNHDA, SQIVND (reference sequence). This CDR3 comprises 16 residues. CDR3 in amino acids: CASSSSPGTVNQPQHF. DNA for the CDR3: TGTGCCAGTTCCTCCAGTCCAGGAACAGTCAATCAGCCCCAGCATTTT.

J is TRBJ2-3 and V is TRBV14; TRBD1 matches 10 bases. Germline values: CDR1 SGHDN, CDR2 FVKESK. The CDR3 loop spans 16 amino acids. Losses at the gene ends were 3 bases for V and 4 bases for J; bases not matched to a gene: 7. The CDR3 here is CASSHRRTGGSDTQYF. As DNA, the CDR3 is TGTGCCAGCAGCCATCGAAGGACAGGGGGTTCAGATACGCAGTATTTT.